A selection of T cell receptor beta chains follows, all from one sample in a study of human T cells and chemical hapten exposure. Via MiXCR, TCRdb re-called the RACE reads, giving one row per CDR3 protein. Of under 200,000 distinct CDR3 sequences in the sample, roughly 26% were seen once. The sequencing used whole blood, collected in connection with sensitization to the hapten diphenylcyclopropenone (DPC). The receptors here all came from a young woman with alopecia areata. Some clones in this sample may be carry-over from other donors' samples. Both conserved end residues are part of each CDR3. Each record gives: CDR3 length, clone size, V gene, J gene, D gene, CDR3 protein, CDR3 DNA. The D gene is left open where the match is weak. Rows give clone size only sometimes, using once, few, many, or a class for an expanded clone.

length: 13
size: few
V: TRBV6-2/TRBV6-3
J: TRBJ1-1
D: .
CDR3: CASSYGEVTEAFF
DNA: TGTGCCAGCAGTTACGGGGAGGTCACTGAAGCTTTCTTT

length: 15
size: .
V: TRBV20-1
J: TRBJ2-2
D: TRBD1
CDR3: CSATDDRGRTGELFF
DNA: TGCAGTGCAACGGACGACAGGGGCCGGACCGGGGAGCTGTTTTTT

length: 15
size: few
V: TRBV5-6
J: TRBJ1-5
D: .
CDR3: CASSLRDRRNQPQHF
DNA: TGTGCCAGCAGCCTCCGGGACCGCCGCAATCAGCCCCAGCATTTT

length: 11
size: many
V: TRBV7-9
J: TRBJ2-1
D: .
CDR3: CASSLGVEQFF
DNA: TGTGCCAGCAGCTTAGGAGTTGAGCAGTTCTTC

length: 11
size: .
V: TRBV29-1
J: TRBJ1-1
D: .
CDR3: CTARGNTEAFF
DNA: TGCACCGCACGGGGGAACACTGAAGCTTTCTTT

length: 15
size: .
V: TRBV11-3
J: TRBJ2-5
D: .
CDR3: CASSLSSGRQETQYF
DNA: TGTGCCAGCAGCTTATCCAGTGGTCGACAAGAGACCCAGTACTTC

length: 14
size: .
V: TRBV5-1
J: TRBJ1-1
D: .
CDR3: CASSPGPSNTEAFF
DNA: TGCGCCAGCAGCCCGGGACCGTCTAACACTGAAGCTTTCTTT

length: 16
size: few
V: TRBV20-1
J: TRBJ2-5
D: .
CDR3: CSAREAQGGLEETQYF
DNA: TGCAGTGCTAGAGAGGCCCAGGGGGGCCTCGAAGAGACCCAGTACTTC

length: 14
size: .
V: TRBV25-1
J: TRBJ2-7
D: .
CDR3: CASTIRGHEGEQYF
DNA: TGTGCCAGCACCATCAGAGGGCATGAGGGCGAGCAGTACTTC

length: 14
size: .
V: TRBV18
J: TRBJ1-5
D: .
CDR3: CASSPGQNNQPQHF
DNA: TGTGCCAGCTCACCAGGACAAAACAATCAGCCCCAGCATTTT

length: 16
size: .
V: TRBV5-1
J: TRBJ2-5
D: TRBD1
CDR3: CASSRAPGQQQETQYF
DNA: TGCGCCAGCAGCCGAGCCCCGGGACAGCAACAAGAGACCCAGTACTTC

length: 15
size: few
V: TRBV2
J: TRBJ2-4
D: TRBD1
CDR3: CASTGQGAAKNIQYF
DNA: TGTGCCAGCACCGGACAGGGGGCGGCCAAAAACATTCAGTACTTC

length: 17
size: .
V: TRBV3-1
J: TRBJ2-1
D: .
CDR3: CASSQSGTSRGNNEQFF
DNA: TGTGCCAGCAGCCAAAGCGGCACTAGCAGGGGGAACAATGAGCAGTTCTTC

length: 12
size: .
V: TRBV29-1
J: TRBJ2-7
D: .
CDR3: CSVRASSYEQYF
DNA: TGCAGCGTTAGGGCCAGCTCCTACGAGCAGTACTTC

length: 17
size: .
V: TRBV7-9
J: TRBJ2-1
D: TRBD1
CDR3: CASSPGQGRRGLDEQFF
DNA: TGTGCCAGCAGCCCCGGACAGGGCCGCCGCGGTCTCGATGAGCAGTTCTTC

length: 12
size: few
V: TRBV29-1
J: TRBJ1-2
D: .
CDR3: CSVGGWGDGYTF
DNA: TGCAGCGTTGGAGGATGGGGGGATGGCTACACCTTC

length: 14
size: few
V: TRBV4-1
J: TRBJ2-4
D: .
CDR3: CASSSPTGKNIQYF
DNA: TGCGCCAGCAGCTCCCCGACAGGCAAAAACATTCAGTACTTC

length: 13
size: few
V: TRBV7-2
J: TRBJ1-5
D: .
CDR3: CASSSSISQPQHF
DNA: TGTGCCAGCAGCTCCTCTATTAGTCAGCCCCAGCATTTT

length: 12
size: few
V: TRBV25-1
J: TRBJ2-1
D: .
CDR3: CASGEGLGEQFF
DNA: TGTGCCAGCGGTGAGGGCCTGGGCGAGCAGTTCTTC

length: 16
size: .
V: TRBV4-2
J: TRBJ2-4
D: TRBD2
CDR3: CASSQPGLAVKNIQYF
DNA: TGTGCCAGCAGCCAGCCGGGGCTAGCGGTCAAAAACATTCAGTACTTC

length: 15
size: .
V: TRBV6-2/TRBV6-3
J: TRBJ2-5
D: TRBD2
CDR3: CASSGGTSIGETQYF
DNA: TGTGCCAGCAGTGGTGGGACTAGTATTGGTGAGACCCAGTACTTC

length: 12
size: .
V: TRBV6-5
J: TRBJ1-1
D: TRBD1
CDR3: CASRRQGTEAFF
DNA: TGTGCCAGCAGAAGACAGGGAACTGAAGCTTTCTTT

length: 14
size: .
V: TRBV4-3
J: TRBJ2-7
D: .
CDR3: CASSQDYRAYEQYF
DNA: TGCGCCAGCAGCCAAGATTATCGGGCCTACGAGCAGTACTTC

length: 14
size: .
V: TRBV27
J: TRBJ2-1
D: TRBD2
CDR3: CASSLSITSGLTFF
DNA: TGTGCCAGCAGTTTATCGATCACTAGCGGTCTTACGTTCTTC

length: 13
size: .
V: TRBV5-1
J: TRBJ2-2
D: .
CDR3: CASSGPGVGELFF
DNA: TGCGCCAGCAGCGGTCCGGGAGTCGGGGAGCTGTTTTTT

length: 14
size: .
V: TRBV2
J: TRBJ2-5
D: .
CDR3: CASNAGLVQETQYF
DNA: TGTGCCAGCAACGCCGGACTGGTCCAAGAGACCCAGTACTTC

length: 16
size: .
V: TRBV7-3
J: TRBJ2-6
D: TRBD1
CDR3: CASSAQTGAGANVLTF
DNA: TGTGCCAGCAGCGCCCAAACAGGGGCTGGGGCCAACGTCCTGACTTTC

length: 16
size: few
V: TRBV6-2/TRBV6-3
J: TRBJ2-2
D: TRBD2
CDR3: CASSYGTSRPTGELFF
DNA: TGTGCCAGCAGTTACGGGACTAGCCGCCCCACCGGGGAGCTGTTTTTT

length: 12
size: many
V: TRBV27
J: TRBJ2-5
D: TRBD1
CDR3: CASSPQGQALDF
DNA: TGTGCCAGCAGTCCCCAAGGACAGGCCTTGGACTTC

length: 15
size: .
V: TRBV11-3
J: TRBJ2-3
D: TRBD2
CDR3: CASSSGGTGADTQYF
DNA: TGTGCCAGCAGCTCGGGAGGGACTGGGGCAGATACGCAGTATTTT

length: 16
size: .
V: TRBV24-1
J: TRBJ2-2
D: .
CDR3: CATSDYETANTGELFF
DNA: TGTGCCACCAGTGATTATGAGACGGCGAACACCGGGGAGCTGTTTTTT

length: 13
size: .
V: TRBV5-4
J: TRBJ1-2
D: .
CDR3: CASSLAGVGGYTF
DNA: TGTGCCAGCAGCTTGGCGGGGGTTGGGGGCTACACCTTC

length: 13
size: .
V: TRBV6-1
J: TRBJ1-1
D: .
CDR3: CASSESGHSEAFF
DNA: TGTGCCAGCAGTGAATCAGGGCACTCTGAAGCTTTCTTT

length: 11
size: .
V: TRBV10-3
J: TRBJ1-2
D: .
CDR3: CAISGVHGYTF
DNA: TGTGCCATCAGTGGGGTGCATGGCTACACCTTC

length: 16
size: .
V: TRBV6-5
J: TRBJ1-2
D: TRBD1
CDR3: CASSYAGQGGGYGYTF
DNA: TGTGCCAGCAGTTACGCAGGACAGGGAGGGGGCTATGGCTACACCTTC

length: 14
size: .
V: TRBV18
J: TRBJ2-7
D: TRBD2
CDR3: CASSPDGGSYEQYF
DNA: TGTGCCAGCTCACCCGACGGGGGGTCCTACGAGCAGTACTTC

length: 15
size: .
V: TRBV3-1
J: TRBJ2-3
D: .
CDR3: CASSVRTPSTDTQYF
DNA: TGTGCCAGCAGCGTGAGGACTCCCTCCACAGATACGCAGTATTTT

length: 11
size: few
V: TRBV29-1
J: TRBJ2-1
D: .
CDR3: CSGGRYNEQFF
DNA: TGCAGCGGTGGGCGCTACAATGAGCAGTTCTTC

length: 14
size: many
V: TRBV9
J: TRBJ1-5
D: .
CDR3: CASSAAPGEQPQHF
DNA: TGTGCCAGCAGCGCTGCCCCAGGGGAACAGCCCCAGCATTTT

length: 14
size: .
V: TRBV4-3
J: TRBJ2-5
D: TRBD2
CDR3: CASSRPTSGGAQYF
DNA: TGCGCCAGCAGCCGACCGACTAGCGGGGGGGCCCAGTACTTC

length: 15
size: .
V: TRBV4-3
J: TRBJ2-3
D: TRBD2
CDR3: CASSPSGSGTDTQYF
DNA: TGCGCCAGCAGCCCTAGCGGGTCTGGCACAGATACGCAGTATTTT

length: 13
size: once
V: TRBV27
J: TRBJ2-7
D: .
CDR3: CASSLYSTYEQYF
DNA: TGTGCCAGCAGTTTGTACAGTACCTACGAGCAGTACTTC

length: 14
size: once
V: TRBV5-1
J: TRBJ1-1
D: .
CDR3: CASSLQASNTEAFF
DNA: TGCGCCAGCAGCTTACAGGCGTCAAACACTGAAGCTTTCTTT

length: 13
size: .
V: TRBV29-1
J: TRBJ2-5
D: .
CDR3: CSVEPGLEETQYF
DNA: TGCAGCGTTGAGCCAGGGCTGGAAGAGACCCAGTACTTC

length: 10
size: .
V: TRBV30
J: TRBJ2-1
D: .
CDR3: CAWSRRSPQF
DNA: TGTGCCTGGAGTCGAAGGAGTCCCCAATTC

length: 14
size: .
V: TRBV7-2
J: TRBJ1-4
D: .
CDR3: CASSLEPDRGKLFF
DNA: TGTGCCAGCAGCTTAGAACCAGATCGGGGAAAACTGTTTTTT

length: 14
size: few
V: TRBV27
J: TRBJ2-3
D: TRBD1
CDR3: CASNRRDSADTQYF
DNA: TGTGCCAGCAACCGACGGGACAGCGCAGATACGCAGTATTTT

length: 11
size: few
V: TRBV5-4
J: TRBJ2-7
D: .
CDR3: CASSRGREQYF
DNA: TGTGCCAGCAGTCGAGGGAGGGAGCAGTACTTC